The 32 T cell receptor beta chains below all came from one sample that was sequenced in a study of cytomegalovirus exposure and HLA in healthy donors. This PCR relied on a set of 60 Vbeta primers and 13 Jbeta primers. The table came from immunoSEQ multiplex PCR; TCRdb's copy has only in-frame clones and leaves some out. The top ten hold roughly 12% of the sample, which has more than 95,000 clones, under 85% seen once. The specimen sequenced was PBMCs. Receptor source: a woman between 35 and 50 years old in good health and CMV-seropositive.

The J gene is TRBJ1-1, the V gene TRBV7-6; D is ambiguous. This CDR3 contains 13 residues. V was trimmed by 5 bases and J by 4 bases, leaving 11 bases between them. The germline V gene has CDR1 SGHVS and CDR2 FNYEAQ. For the CDR3, the DNA is TGTGCCAGCAGCGCCAATCCGGGCACTGAAGCTTTCTTT. This translates into CASSANPGTEAFF. Combining the CDR3 with reference TRBV7-6 and TRBJ1-1 gives the whole variable domain GAGVSQSPRYKVTKRGQDVALRCDPISGHVSLYWYRQALGQGPEFLTYFNYEAQQDKSGLPNDRFSAERPEGSISTLTIQRTEQRDSAMYRCASSANPGTEAFFGQGTRLTVV.

The chain combines TRBV7-2 with TRBJ2-3, with D unclear. Germline lookup yields CDR1 SGHTA and CDR2 FQGNSA. Trimming stripped 1 base from V and 5 bases from J, with 25 bases between. The CDR3 has 19 residues. CDR3 sequence reads: CASSLGSQVGFNPQDTQYF. The DNA for the CDR3 is TGTGCCAGCAGCTTAGGAAGCCAGGTCGGCTTTAATCCACAAGATACGCAGTATTTT.

The genes are TRBV28 and TRBJ1-5, with D perhaps matching TRBD1 (6 bases). The V end was cut by 7 bases, the J end by 7 bases, with 14 bases between. The CDR3 length is 13 residues. Looked up from germline, CDR1 is MDHEN and CDR2 is SYDVKM. CDR3 in DNA: TGTGCCAGCACGACCCCGGGGGGCCAGCCCCAGCATTTT. It specifies CASTTPGGQPQHF.

The J gene is TRBJ1-1, the V gene TRBV9, with TRBD1 matching over 8 bases. With V trimmed by 4 bases and J by 2 bases, 7 bases remained unmatched. Germline assignment: CDR1 SGDLS and CDR2 YYNGEE. CDR3 length equals 15 residues. The CDR3 loop is CASSLRQGPNTEAFF. CDR3 bases: TGTGCCAGCAGCCTAAGACAGGGGCCAAACACTGAAGCTTTCTTT.

The chain carries TRBV4-2 and TRBJ2-7; weak D call: TRBD2 (6 bases). CDR1 is LGHNA and CDR2 is YNFKEQ in the germline V gene. The germline V and J ends were trimmed by 4 bases and 3 bases, with 13 bases remaining between them. The CDR3 loop spans 14 amino acids. CDR3 bases: TGTGCCAGCAGCCCCCGGGACTCCCACTACGAGCAGTACTTC. Its translation is CASSPRDSHYEQYF.

Written as DNA, the CDR3 is TGTGCCAGCAGCTCCAGGGATAACTATGGCTACACCTTC. Translation: CASSSRDNYGYTF. The chain links TRBV5-4 to TRBJ1-2; possibly TRBD1 for D (5 bases). Germline CDR1 reads SGHNT; CDR2 reads YYREEE (reference sequence). The V end lost 3 bases, the J end lost 1 base, and 7 bases lay between the germline ends. The CDR3 sequence is 13 residues long. The variable domain in full, with the rest retrieved from reference TRBV5-4 and TRBJ1-2, is ETGVTQSPTHLIKTRGQQVTLRCSSQSGHNTVSWYQQALGQGPQFIFQYYREEENGRGNFPPRFSGLQFPNYSSELNVNALELDDSALYLCASSSRDNYGYTFGSGTRLTVV.

The V call is TRBV27, the J call TRBJ2-7; possible D gene TRBD2, 6 bases. The ends were cut back, 1 base at V and 0 bases at J, with 13 bases in the middle. This CDR3 is 16 amino acids long. Per germline, CDR1 MNHEY and CDR2 SMNVEV (reference sequence). The CDR3 region is CASSLLIAAPSYEQYF. The DNA of the CDR3 is TGTGCCAGCAGTTTATTGATAGCGGCACCCTCCTACGAGCAGTACTTC.

This sequence joins TRBV19 and TRBJ2-7, with TRBD1 matching 11 bases. The CDR3 sequence is 15 residues long. Losses at the gene ends were 5 bases for V and 3 bases for J; bases not matched to a gene: 6. Looked up from germline, CDR1 is LNHDA and CDR2 is SQIVND (reference sequence). The CDR3 nucleotides are TGTGCCAGTAGTTCCAGGACAGGGGGCCTCTACGAGCAGTACTTC. Its protein is CASSSRTGGLYEQYF. The variable domain in full, completed from reference TRBV19 and TRBJ2-7, reads DGGITQSPKYLFRKEGQNVTLSCEQNLNHDAMYWYRQDPGQGLRLIYYSQIVNDFQKGDIAEGYSVSREKKESFPLTVTSAQKNPTAFYLCASSSRTGGLYEQYFGPGTRLTVT.

The chain recombines TRBV28 with TRBJ2-2; 10 positions agree with TRBD2. The CDR3 is 15 residues long. With V trimmed by 4 bases and J by 4 bases, 3 bases remained unmatched. Germline V gene data show CDR1 as MDHEN and CDR2 as SYDVKM. This CDR3 is CASSSRLAGTGELFF. The CDR3, as DNA: TGTGCCAGCAGTTCCCGACTAGCGGGCACCGGGGAGCTGTTTTTT.

This clone was counted a few times. V and J are TRBV9 and TRBJ2-5, with 8 bases aligning to TRBD1. From germline, CDR1 is SGDLS and CDR2 YYNGEE. The CDR3 is 14 residues long. Trimming at V came to 3 bases and at J to 7 bases, leaving 8 bases not matched to a gene. The CDR3 DNA is TGTGCCAGCAGCGCCGGACAGGGAATGGGGACCCAGTACTTC. This gives the protein CASSAGQGMGTQYF.

The rearrangement uses TRBV7-2 and TRBJ2-7; TRBD2 agrees at 10 bases. The CDR3 covers 15 residues. Germline values: CDR1 SGHTA, CDR2 FQGNSA. V gave up 6 bases and J gave up 3 bases; unmatched junction bases: 8. This CDR3 is CASSLLGTSVYEQYF. Here the CDR3 DNA reads TGTGCCAGCAGTCTACTTGGGACTAGCGTCTACGAGCAGTACTTC.

This chain connects TRBV19 to TRBJ1-1, with D perhaps TRBD1 (5 bases). CDR3 length: 14 amino acids. The germline V and J ends were trimmed by 5 bases and 6 bases, with 16 bases remaining between them. The germline CDR1 and CDR2 sequences are LNHDA and SQIVND (reference sequence). In nucleotides, the CDR3 is TGTGCCAGTAGTTTCCTGCCGCGGGGCGCTGAAGCTTTCTTT. This sequence encodes CASSFLPRGAEAFF.

Remarks on this clone: One junction end does not reproduce the germline sequence, and a read error may be involved. V and J are TRBV27 and TRBJ2-7, with 9 positions matching TRBD2. Germline lookup yields CDR1 MNHEY and CDR2 SMNVEV (reference sequence). The CDR3 is 16 residues long. The chain's CDR3 is CASSLSTYSGSYEQYF. CDR3 sequence (DNA): TGTGCCAGCAGTCTATCCACCTATAGCGGGAGCTACGAGCAGTACTTC.

This clone was detected a few times. The chain carries TRBV5-6 and TRBJ2-7; 9 nucleotides match TRBD2. The CDR3 spans 18 residues. J was trimmed by 5 bases and V by 0 bases; bases with no gene match: 15. In germline, CDR1 is SGHDT, CDR2 YYEEEE. In nucleotides, the CDR3 is TGTGCCAGCAGCTTGGGTGGGGGTAGCGGGAGAGGGGTGAACGAGCAGTACTTC. It translates to CASSLGGGSGRGVNEQYF. Full variable domain (remainder filled in from reference TRBV5-6 and TRBJ2-7): DAGVTQSPTHLIKTRGQQVTLRCSPKSGHDTVSWYQQALGQGPQFIFQYYEEEERQRGNFPDRFSGHQFPNYSSELNVNALLLGDSALYLCASSLGGGSGRGVNEQYFGPGTRLTVT.

The rearrangement links TRBV2 to TRBJ2-7; a weak D match, TRBD1 (6 bases). Trimming pared 4 bases from V and 5 bases from J, leaving 12 bases between. The CDR3 is 13 residues long. From germline, CDR1 is SNHLY and CDR2 FYNNEI. The CDR3 coding sequence is TGTGCCAGCAGTGGGAGACAGGCGAACGAGCAGTACTTC. Its translation is CASSGRQANEQYF.

The chain combines TRBV10-3 with TRBJ1-3; a possible D gene is TRBD1 (5 bases). The ends were cut back, 8 bases at V and 4 bases at J, with 18 bases in the middle. CDR1 and CDR2 (germline): ENHRY, SYGVKD. The CDR3 sequence is 15 residues long. This chain's CDR3 is CAISPGLQEGNTIYF. The CDR3 DNA reads as TGTGCCATCTCACCCGGGTTACAGGAGGGAAACACCATATATTTT.

Only one count was recorded for this clone. The CDR3 bases are TGTGCCAGCTCCCCGGGGACAGGGGGCGAGGAGAACGAGCAGTACTTC. It yields the protein CASSPGTGGEENEQYF. The gene calls are TRBV27 and TRBJ2-7; 12 nucleotides agree with TRBD1. From germline, CDR1 is MNHEY and CDR2 SMNVEV (reference sequence). The CDR3 is 16 amino acids. V was clipped by 8 bases and J by 5 bases; unmatched bases: 13.

The chain combines TRBV2 with TRBJ2-7; a possible D gene is TRBD2 (5 bases). The CDR3 length is 14 residues. Trimming stripped 6 bases from V and 0 bases from J, with 12 bases between. Germline V gene data show CDR1 as SNHLY and CDR2 as FYNNEI. In DNA, the CDR3 is TGTGCCAGCAGCCAACAGCGGAACTCCTACGAGCAGTACTTC. This encodes CASSQQRNSYEQYF.

V is TRBV19 and J is TRBJ2-2; 12 positions match TRBD1. The CDR3 covers 18 residues. Germline CDR1 reads LNHDA; CDR2 reads SQIVND (reference sequence). The ends lost 4 bases at V and 0 bases at J; junction bases unmatched: 6. CDR3 DNA sequence: TGTGCCAGTAGTAAATGGGGACAGGGGGCCACGAACACCGGGGAGCTGTTTTTT. It codes for CASSKWGQGATNTGELFF. Using reference TRBV19 and TRBJ2-2 for the parts outside the CDR3, the full variable domain is DGGITQSPKYLFRKEGQNVTLSCEQNLNHDAMYWYRQDPGQGLRLIYYSQIVNDFQKGDIAEGYSVSREKKESFPLTVTSAQKNPTAFYLCASSKWGQGATNTGELFFGEGSRLTVL.

The rearrangement joins TRBV6-1 to TRBJ1-6, with 8 positions matching TRBD1. The CDR3 sequence is 14 residues long. Germline CDR1 MNHNS, CDR2 SASEGT. J gave up 7 bases and V 6 bases, and 5 bases lay outside the gene matches. As DNA, the CDR3 is TGTGCCAGCAGCCCTGACAGGGGAAATTCACCCCTCCACTTT. This codes for CASSPDRGNSPLHF.

The V call is TRBV4-2, the J call TRBJ2-5, with 10 positions matching TRBD2. The DNA matches TRBJ2-7 better at its end, which makes the J call doubtful. The CDR3 runs 14 residues. CDR1 and CDR2 from the germline V gene are LGHNA and YNFKEQ. Written as DNA, the CDR3 is TGTGCCAGCAGCCAAGAACTAGCGGGGTACGAGCAGTACTTC. Encoded protein: CASSQELAGYEQYF.

This rearrangement joins TRBV4-1 to TRBJ2-3, with a possible D match to TRBD1 (5 bases). CDR1 is MGHRA and CDR2 is YSYEKL in the germline V gene. V lost 4 bases and J lost 2, with 7 bases in between. The CDR3 loop spans 13 amino acids. The CDR3 spells CASSPGYTDTQYF. CDR3 nucleotides: TGCGCCAGCAGCCCAGGGTACACAGATACGCAGTATTTT.

This clone was counted a single time. The J gene is TRBJ1-2, the V gene TRBV19; TRBD1 matches at 10 bases. CDR1 is LNHDA, CDR2 SQIVND, per germline (reference sequence). The CDR3 loop spans 15 amino acids. Trimming took 5 bases from V and 6 from J; bases not matched to a gene: 9. CDR3 residues: CASSSTRQGANGYTF. Written as DNA, the CDR3 is TGTGCCAGTAGTTCTACCAGACAGGGGGCGAATGGCTACACCTTC.

This rearrangement joins TRBV30 to TRBJ2-3, with 7 bases fitting TRBD2. The trim removed 0 bases at V and 3 bases at J, leaving 3 bases unmatched. CDR1 is GTSNPN, CDR2 SVGIG, per germline (reference sequence). The CDR3 contains 14 residues. The CDR3 spells CAWSVSGGTDTQYF. Written as DNA, the CDR3 is TGTGCCTGGAGTGTATCCGGGGGGACAGATACGCAGTATTTT.

V gene TRBV5-1 combines with J gene TRBJ2-3; D is unclear. The CDR3 spans 13 residues. V was clipped by 3 bases and J by 0 bases, with 5 bases between them. In germline, CDR1 is SGHRS, CDR2 YFSETQ. This CDR3 is CASSSPSTDTQYF. For the CDR3, the DNA is TGCGCCAGCAGCTCTCCTAGCACAGATACGCAGTATTTT.

The rearrangement links TRBV11-2 to TRBJ2-3; 10 bases match TRBD2. Losses at the gene ends were 5 bases for V and 2 bases for J; bases not matched to a gene: 7. Germline loops: CDR1 SGHAT, CDR2 FQNNGV. This CDR3 has 16 residues. The CDR3 is CASSRSSGSYTDTQYF. Written as DNA, the CDR3 is TGTGCCAGCAGCCGATCTAGCGGGAGTTACACAGATACGCAGTATTTT.

This clone was seen a handful of times. This chain links TRBV5-4 with TRBJ2-7; TRBD2 is a possible D gene (5 bases). CDR1 is SGHNT, CDR2 YYREEE, per germline (reference sequence). CDR3 length: 14 residues. V dropped 4 bases and J dropped 5 bases, with 16 bases sitting between them. The CDR3 region is CASSSEGVRNEQYF. The DNA for the CDR3 is TGTGCCAGCAGCAGTGAGGGAGTCAGAAACGAGCAGTACTTC.

This clone showed up just a few times. The rearrangement links TRBV19 to TRBJ1-5; 7 nucleotides match TRBD1. With 8 bases clipped from V and 9 bases from J, the junction kept 10 bases outside the gene matches. The CDR3 loop spans 13 amino acids. Germline-derived CDR1 and CDR2 are LNHDA and SQIVND (reference sequence). CDR3 DNA: TGTGCCAGTCACCACAGGGGCGTGGGGCCCCAGCATTTT. The encoded protein is CASHHRGVGPQHF.

This chain joins TRBV28 and TRBJ2-7; 11 bases fit TRBD2. The V gene end was trimmed by 6 bases and the J gene end by 3 bases; junction bases not matched to a gene: 10. The germline gives CDR1 MDHEN, CDR2 SYDVKM. The CDR3 has 16 amino acids. The CDR3 protein is CASSRVPGLADYEQYF. The CDR3 coding sequence is TGTGCCAGCAGCCGTGTACCGGGACTAGCGGACTACGAGCAGTACTTC.

The chain employs TRBV2 and TRBJ2-7; 11 nucleotides match TRBD1. CDR1 SNHLY and CDR2 FYNNEI come from the germline V gene. The CDR3 length is 15 residues. Losses at the gene ends were 6 bases for V and 6 bases for J; bases not matched to a gene: 10. The CDR3 sequence is CASRVDGTGGLEQYF. The CDR3 DNA is TGTGCCAGCAGGGTAGACGGGACAGGGGGTCTCGAGCAGTACTTC.

This clone was seen a handful of times. The chain employs TRBV28 and TRBJ1-2; 8 bases agree with TRBD1. The CDR3 sequence is 15 residues long. Trimming took 6 bases from V and 4 from J; bases not matched to a gene: 10. Germline assignment: CDR1 MDHEN and CDR2 SYDVKM. For the CDR3, the DNA is TGTGCCAGCAGCTTGATAACCGGGACAGGCTATGGCTACACCTTC. Translating it yields CASSLITGTGYGYTF.

CDR3 residues: CASSSPAGTSGSRHEQFF. DNA for the CDR3: TGTGCCAGCAGCTCCCCTGCCGGGACTAGCGGGAGTCGCCATGAGCAGTTCTTC. This chain links TRBV11-3 with TRBJ2-1; 14 positions match TRBD2. The CDR3 length is 18 residues. Germline CDR1 reads SGHNT; CDR2 reads YENEEA. The V and J ends lost 4 bases and 8 bases, in that order; junction bases with no gene match: 13.